Listed below are T cell receptor beta chains from one sample, sequenced in a study of human T cells and chemical hapten exposure. TCRdb re-derived calls from the RACE reads in MiXCR, one entry per CDR3 protein. The data show over 11,000 distinct CDR3 sequences, with roughly 17% seen just once and 7.2% held by the top ten. The sample in question was whole blood, obtained in connection with sensitization to the hapten diphenylcyclopropenone (DPC). These receptors were obtained from a woman aged 25 to 39 with alopecia areata. Some clones in this sample may be carry-over from other donors' samples. Both conserved end residues are part of each CDR3. Each record gives: clone size, D gene, V gene, J gene, CDR3 protein, CDR3 DNA. D genes are given only for firm matches. The size of a clone is reported for some rows only, either as once, few or many, or as a class for expanded clones.

clone_size: many
d_call: TRBD1
v_call: TRBV28
j_call: TRBJ2-3
cdr3_aa: CASSLTGTGSTDTQYF
cdr3_nt: TGTGCCAGCAGTTTAACCGGGACAGGGTCCACAGATACGCAGTATTTT

clone_size: medium-sized
d_call: TRBD2
v_call: TRBV10-2
j_call: TRBJ2-3
cdr3_aa: CASSDGAGGLSDTQYF
cdr3_nt: TGCGCCAGCAGTGATGGAGCGGGGGGGCTTTCAGATACGCAGTATTTT

clone_size: medium-sized
d_call: .
v_call: TRBV6-5
j_call: TRBJ1-2
cdr3_aa: CASSYSGGSTGYTF
cdr3_nt: TGTGCCAGCAGTTACTCAGGGGGAAGTACAGGCTACACCTTC

clone_size: many
d_call: .
v_call: TRBV12-5
j_call: TRBJ1-5
cdr3_aa: CASAHNQPQHF
cdr3_nt: TGTGCTAGTGCCCACAATCAGCCCCAGCATTTT

clone_size: .
d_call: .
v_call: TRBV7-3
j_call: TRBJ2-2
cdr3_aa: CASTQMVPGELFF
cdr3_nt: TGTGCCAGCACCCAGATGGTACCCGGGGAGCTGTTTTTT

clone_size: many
d_call: .
v_call: TRBV28
j_call: TRBJ2-1
cdr3_aa: CASRGYNEQFF
cdr3_nt: TGTGCCAGCAGGGGTTACAATGAGCAGTTCTTC

clone_size: many
d_call: .
v_call: TRBV20-1
j_call: TRBJ2-1
cdr3_aa: CSARLSGGPHNEQFF
cdr3_nt: TGCAGTGCTAGGCTTTCGGGGGGCCCACACAATGAGCAGTTCTTC

clone_size: few
d_call: TRBD1
v_call: TRBV7-2
j_call: TRBJ1-2
cdr3_aa: CASSLAGQGARSNYGYTF
cdr3_nt: TGTGCCAGCAGCTTAGCGGGGCAGGGGGCGCGTTCTAACTATGGCTACACCTTC

clone_size: few
d_call: .
v_call: TRBV6-2/TRBV6-3
j_call: TRBJ2-5
cdr3_aa: CASSEARGGETQYF
cdr3_nt: TGTGCCAGCTCAGAGGCGAGGGGCGGAGAGACCCAGTACTTC

clone_size: few
d_call: TRBD2
v_call: TRBV3-1
j_call: TRBJ2-7
cdr3_aa: CASSLGLAGGYEQYF
cdr3_nt: TGTGCCAGCAGCCTGGGACTAGCGGGGGGCTACGAGCAGTACTTC

clone_size: medium-sized
d_call: .
v_call: TRBV12-3/TRBV12-4
j_call: TRBJ1-1
cdr3_aa: CASGPSGAGEAFF
cdr3_nt: TGTGCCAGCGGGCCCTCGGGGGCTGGGGAAGCTTTCTTT

clone_size: few
d_call: .
v_call: TRBV6-2/TRBV6-3
j_call: TRBJ2-7
cdr3_aa: CASSTTSYEQYF
cdr3_nt: TGTGCCAGCAGTACGACCTCCTACGAGCAGTACTTC

clone_size: .
d_call: .
v_call: TRBV5-1
j_call: TRBJ2-3
cdr3_aa: CASSLATSGDTQYF
cdr3_nt: TGCGCCAGCAGCTTGGCCACAAGTGGGGATACGCAGTATTTT

clone_size: many
d_call: TRBD2
v_call: TRBV6-6
j_call: TRBJ2-3
cdr3_aa: CASSYSAGEWYF
cdr3_nt: TGTGCCAGCAGTTACTCTGCGGGAGAGTGGTATTTT

clone_size: many
d_call: TRBD1
v_call: TRBV3-1
j_call: TRBJ1-1
cdr3_aa: CASSPWTGYMNTEAFF
cdr3_nt: TGTGCCAGCAGCCCTTGGACAGGATACATGAACACTGAAGCTTTCTTT

clone_size: many
d_call: .
v_call: TRBV10-1
j_call: TRBJ1-1
cdr3_aa: CASSESRKTEAFF
cdr3_nt: TGCGCCAGCAGTGAGTCGAGGAAGACTGAAGCTTTCTTT

clone_size: medium-sized
d_call: TRBD2
v_call: TRBV20-1
j_call: TRBJ2-1
cdr3_aa: CSAIPQAGAYNEQFF
cdr3_nt: TGCAGTGCTATCCCTCAGGCGGGGGCCTACAATGAGCAGTTCTTC

clone_size: many
d_call: TRBD1
v_call: TRBV19
j_call: TRBJ2-7
cdr3_aa: CASSHRGQDEQYF
cdr3_nt: TGTGCCAGTAGCCACAGGGGGCAAGACGAGCAGTACTTC

clone_size: .
d_call: TRBD1
v_call: TRBV18
j_call: TRBJ1-3
cdr3_aa: CASSPAQGLGNTIYF
cdr3_nt: TGTGCCAGCTCACCTGCACAGGGGCTTGGAAACACCATATATTTT

clone_size: medium-sized
d_call: .
v_call: TRBV6-1
j_call: TRBJ1-5
cdr3_aa: CASSAEGLRNQPQHF
cdr3_nt: TGTGCCAGCAGTGCTGAGGGGCTCCGAAATCAGCCCCAGCATTTT

clone_size: .
d_call: .
v_call: TRBV27
j_call: TRBJ2-7
cdr3_aa: CASSPPTKYEQYF
cdr3_nt: TGTGCCAGCAGTCCCCCCACCAAGTACGAGCAGTACTTC

clone_size: many
d_call: .
v_call: TRBV12-3/TRBV12-4
j_call: TRBJ1-5
cdr3_aa: CATGPQITAQHF
cdr3_nt: TGTGCCACCGGGCCCCAAATCACCGCCCAGCATTTT

clone_size: medium-sized
d_call: .
v_call: TRBV6-5
j_call: TRBJ1-5
cdr3_aa: CASSPSGGNNQPQHF
cdr3_nt: TGTGCCAGCAGTCCGTCGGGGGGCAACAATCAGCCCCAGCATTTT

clone_size: medium-sized
d_call: .
v_call: TRBV20-1
j_call: TRBJ1-4
cdr3_aa: CSFEDVDNEKLFF
cdr3_nt: TGCAGTTTCGAGGACGTCGATAATGAAAAACTGTTTTTT

clone_size: many
d_call: .
v_call: TRBV20-1
j_call: TRBJ1-5
cdr3_aa: CSAREGIQPQHF
cdr3_nt: TGCAGTGCTAGAGAGGGGATCCAGCCCCAGCATTTT

clone_size: many
d_call: .
v_call: TRBV4-1
j_call: TRBJ1-2
cdr3_aa: CASSQPSGSYGYTF
cdr3_nt: TGCGCCAGCAGCCAACCCTCAGGGTCCTATGGCTACACCTTC

clone_size: few
d_call: .
v_call: TRBV7-3
j_call: TRBJ1-5
cdr3_aa: CASSLGKTGNQPQHF
cdr3_nt: TGTGCCAGCAGCTTGGGGAAGACGGGCAATCAGCCCCAGCATTTT

clone_size: many
d_call: TRBD2
v_call: TRBV20-1
j_call: TRBJ2-1
cdr3_aa: CSARIEGLAINEQFF
cdr3_nt: TGCAGTGCTAGGATAGAGGGACTAGCTATAAATGAGCAGTTCTTC

clone_size: few
d_call: .
v_call: TRBV20-1
j_call: TRBJ1-1
cdr3_aa: CSASVPGKNTEAFF
cdr3_nt: TGCAGTGCTAGTGTACCAGGGAAAAACACTGAAGCTTTCTTT

clone_size: many
d_call: TRBD1
v_call: TRBV12-3/TRBV12-4
j_call: TRBJ2-2
cdr3_aa: CAATGADTGELFF
cdr3_nt: TGTGCCGCGACAGGGGCGGACACCGGGGAGCTGTTTTTT

clone_size: medium-sized
d_call: .
v_call: TRBV19
j_call: TRBJ2-1
cdr3_aa: CASTPGLNSYNEQFF
cdr3_nt: TGTGCCAGTACCCCAGGACTGAACTCCTACAATGAGCAGTTCTTC

clone_size: many
d_call: TRBD2
v_call: TRBV4-2
j_call: TRBJ2-1
cdr3_aa: CASSQEVGLAVSYNEQFF
cdr3_nt: TGTGCCAGCAGCCAAGAAGTCGGACTAGCGGTCTCCTACAATGAGCAGTTCTTC

clone_size: .
d_call: TRBD2
v_call: TRBV20-1
j_call: TRBJ2-2
cdr3_aa: CSARDPASGRATGELFF
cdr3_nt: TGCAGTGCTAGAGATCCGGCTAGCGGGAGGGCCACCGGGGAGCTGTTTTTT

clone_size: .
d_call: .
v_call: TRBV13
j_call: TRBJ2-2
cdr3_aa: CASSLVTGKVTGELFF
cdr3_nt: TGTGCCAGCAGCTTAGTTACCGGGAAGGTCACCGGGGAGCTGTTTTTT

clone_size: .
d_call: .
v_call: TRBV29-1
j_call: TRBJ1-3
cdr3_aa: CSAEGDRNTIYF
cdr3_nt: TGCAGCGCCGAGGGGGATAGAAACACCATATATTTT

clone_size: medium-sized
d_call: .
v_call: TRBV29-1
j_call: TRBJ1-2
cdr3_aa: CSVAGYYGYTF
cdr3_nt: TGCAGCGTTGCCGGGTACTATGGCTACACCTTC

clone_size: many
d_call: .
v_call: TRBV7-7
j_call: TRBJ2-2
cdr3_aa: CASSLTQGNTGELFF
cdr3_nt: TGTGCCAGCAGCTTGACACAGGGAAACACCGGGGAGCTGTTTTTT

clone_size: .
d_call: .
v_call: TRBV2
j_call: TRBJ1-1
cdr3_aa: CASSVDYFEAFF
cdr3_nt: TGTGCCAGCAGCGTGGACTACTTTGAAGCTTTCTTT

clone_size: few
d_call: .
v_call: TRBV9
j_call: TRBJ1-5
cdr3_aa: CASSVDGGRNQPQHF
cdr3_nt: TGTGCCAGCAGCGTAGATGGGGGGAGGAATCAGCCCCAGCATTTT

clone_size: medium-sized
d_call: .
v_call: TRBV20-1
j_call: TRBJ1-1
cdr3_aa: CSAFLEPLGTEAFF
cdr3_nt: TGCAGTGCATTTTTGGAGCCCCTGGGCACTGAAGCTTTCTTT

clone_size: .
d_call: TRBD1
v_call: TRBV15
j_call: TRBJ2-4
cdr3_aa: CATSRGVQGDIQYF
cdr3_nt: TGTGCCACCAGCAGAGGAGTACAGGGGGACATTCAGTACTTC